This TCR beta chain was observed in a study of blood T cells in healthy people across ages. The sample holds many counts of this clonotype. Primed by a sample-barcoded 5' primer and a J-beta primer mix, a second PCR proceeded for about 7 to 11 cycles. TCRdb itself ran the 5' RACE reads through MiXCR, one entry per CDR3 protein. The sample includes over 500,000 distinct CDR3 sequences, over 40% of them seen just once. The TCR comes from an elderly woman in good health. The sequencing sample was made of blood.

This CDR3 is CASSMGDEQFF. CDR3 nucleotide sequence: TGTGCCAGCAGCATGGGGGATGAGCAGTTCTTC. V is TRBV7-3 and J is TRBJ2-1; possibly TRBD1 or TRBD2 for D (5 bases each). Germline V lookup: CDR1 SGHTA, CDR2 FQGTGA. This CDR3 is built from 11 residues. V was shortened by 5 bases and J by 8 bases, with 7 bases between the two germline ends. The full variable domain, with the rest looked up from reference TRBV7-3 and TRBJ2-1, is GAGVSQTPSNKVTEKGKYVELRCDPISGHTALYWYRQSLGQGPEFLIYFQGTGAADDSGLPNDRFFAVRPEGSVSTLKIQRTERGDSAVYLCASSMGDEQFFGPGTRLTVL.